Given below is one T cell receptor (beta chain) in context. It was with a sample-barcoded 5' primer and a J-beta primer mix that a second PCR of about 7 to 12 cycles was run. Each CDR3 protein is one row after TCRdb ran MiXCR on the 5' RACE reads. Here the sample spans 1.8 million or so distinct CDR3 sequences, around 40% being singletons. This CDR3 has 14 residues. V lost 4 bases and J 8 bases, leaving 13 bases between the germline ends. Per germline, CDR1 SGDLS and CDR2 YYNGEE. This specimen comes from a study of blood T cells in healthy people across ages. This rearrangement joins TRBV9 to TRBJ1-6, with D possibly matching TRBD1 (5 bases). Material for sequencing was blood. The receptor was isolated from a human donor in good health. The CDR3 nucleotides are TGTGCCAGCAGCCCCAGGGCGTGGGATTCACCCCTCCACTTT. This gives the protein CASSPRAWDSPLHF.